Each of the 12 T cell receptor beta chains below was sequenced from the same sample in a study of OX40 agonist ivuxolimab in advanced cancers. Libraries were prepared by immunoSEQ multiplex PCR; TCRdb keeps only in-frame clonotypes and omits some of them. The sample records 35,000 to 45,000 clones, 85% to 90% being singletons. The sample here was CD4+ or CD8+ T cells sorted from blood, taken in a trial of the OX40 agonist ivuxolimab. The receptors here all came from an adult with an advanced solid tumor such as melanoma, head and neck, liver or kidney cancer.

CDR3 residues: CASTLIGARTGASYEQYF. The DNA of the CDR3 is TGTGCCAGCACCCTAATAGGGGCCCGGACAGGGGCCTCCTACGAGCAGTACTTC. The V and J genes are TRBV7-2 and TRBJ2-7; 9 nucleotides align to TRBD1. The CDR3 totals 18 residues. Germline loops: CDR1 SGHTA, CDR2 FQGNSA. J was trimmed by 0 bases and V by 7 bases; bases with no gene match: 16.

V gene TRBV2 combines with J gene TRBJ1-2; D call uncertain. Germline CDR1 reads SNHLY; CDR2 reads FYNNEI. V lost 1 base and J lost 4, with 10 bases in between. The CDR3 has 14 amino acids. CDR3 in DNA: TGTGCCAGCAGTGAAGATCGCGCATTCTATGGCTACACCTTC. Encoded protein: CASSEDRAFYGYTF.

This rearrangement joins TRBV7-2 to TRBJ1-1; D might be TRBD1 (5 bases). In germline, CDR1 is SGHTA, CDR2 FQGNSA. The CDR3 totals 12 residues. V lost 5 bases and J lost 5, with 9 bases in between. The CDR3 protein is CASSPGGTEAFF. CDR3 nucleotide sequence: TGTGCCAGCAGCCCCGGGGGGACTGAAGCTTTCTTT.

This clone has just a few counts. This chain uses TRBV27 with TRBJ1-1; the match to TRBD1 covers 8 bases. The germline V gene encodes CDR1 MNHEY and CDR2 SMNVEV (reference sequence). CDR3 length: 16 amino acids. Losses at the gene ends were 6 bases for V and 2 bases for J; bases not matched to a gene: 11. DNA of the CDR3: TGTGCCAGCAGAACATCCCCGACAGGGGTTAACACTGAAGCTTTCTTT. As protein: CASRTSPTGVNTEAFF.

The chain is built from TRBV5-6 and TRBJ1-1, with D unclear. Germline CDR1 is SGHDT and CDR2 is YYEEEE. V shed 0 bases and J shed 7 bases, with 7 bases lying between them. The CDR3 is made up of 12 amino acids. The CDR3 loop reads CASSLAHYEAFF. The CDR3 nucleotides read TGTGCCAGCAGCTTGGCCCACTATGAAGCTTTCTTT.

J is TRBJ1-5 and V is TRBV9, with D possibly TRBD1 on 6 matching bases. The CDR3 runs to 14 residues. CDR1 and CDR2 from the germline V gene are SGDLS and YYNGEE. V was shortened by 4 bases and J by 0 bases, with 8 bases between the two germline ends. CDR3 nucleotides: TGTGCCAGCAGCTACAGGGATAGCAATCAGCCCCAGCATTTT. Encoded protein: CASSYRDSNQPQHF.

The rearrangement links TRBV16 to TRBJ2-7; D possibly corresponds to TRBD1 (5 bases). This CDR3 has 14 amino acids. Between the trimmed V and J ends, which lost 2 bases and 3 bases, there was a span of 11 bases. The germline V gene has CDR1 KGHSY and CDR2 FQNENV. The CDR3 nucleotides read TGTGCCAGCAGCCAACGGCAGGGCAACTACGAGCAGTACGTC. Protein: CASSQRQGNYEQYV.

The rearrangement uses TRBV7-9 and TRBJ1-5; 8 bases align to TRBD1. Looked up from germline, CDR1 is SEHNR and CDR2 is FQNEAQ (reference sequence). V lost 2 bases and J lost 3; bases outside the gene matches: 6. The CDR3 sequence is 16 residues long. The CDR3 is CASSLNPGGPNQPQHF. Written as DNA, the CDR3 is TGTGCCAGCAGCTTAAACCCAGGGGGCCCCAATCAGCCCCAGCATTTT.

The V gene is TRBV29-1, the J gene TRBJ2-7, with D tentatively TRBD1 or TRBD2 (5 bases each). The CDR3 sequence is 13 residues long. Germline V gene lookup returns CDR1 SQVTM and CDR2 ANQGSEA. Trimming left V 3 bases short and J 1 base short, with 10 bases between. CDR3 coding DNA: TGCAGCGTTGAGGAGGACACTTCCTACGAGCAGTACTTC. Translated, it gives CSVEEDTSYEQYF.

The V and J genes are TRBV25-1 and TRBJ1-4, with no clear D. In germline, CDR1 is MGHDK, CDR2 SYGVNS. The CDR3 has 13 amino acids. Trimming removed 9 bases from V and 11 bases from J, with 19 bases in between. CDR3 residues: CASFARTGNKLFF. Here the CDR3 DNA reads TGTGCCAGTTTTGCCAGGACGGGGAACAAACTGTTTTTT.

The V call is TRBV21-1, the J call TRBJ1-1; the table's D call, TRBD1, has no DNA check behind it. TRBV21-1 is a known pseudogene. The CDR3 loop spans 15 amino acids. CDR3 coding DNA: TGTGCCAGCAGCAAACCGACAGTGCCCAACACTGAAGCTTTCTTT. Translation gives CASSKPTVPNTEAFF.

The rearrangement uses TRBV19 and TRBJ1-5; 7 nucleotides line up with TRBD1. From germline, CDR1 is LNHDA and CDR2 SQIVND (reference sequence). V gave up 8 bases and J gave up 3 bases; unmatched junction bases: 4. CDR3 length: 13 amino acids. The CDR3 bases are TGTGCCAGTTTGGGACAGACCAATCAGCCCCAGCATTTT. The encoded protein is CASLGQTNQPQHF.